This TCR beta chain was retrieved from a study of blood T cell repertoires in COVID-19. In the original analysis: Counts of nucleated cells, estimated from reference gene primer amplification, were obtained. Repertoires were generated with immunoSEQ multiplex PCR, while TCRdb's copy carries only in-frame clones and drops some. V and J calls and clone size are those listed in that table; D and trimming were worked out from the DNA. Altogether approximately 250,000 clones are present, more than 85% being singletons, with the ten largest covering roughly 4%. Residents of approximately 25 US areas, aged about 18 to 89 years, made up the participants. Participant-reported clinical history was the basis for cohort assignment. Resolution of symptoms, clearance, or two negative PCRs was present in recovered Cohort 3 donors. Trimming at V came to 3 bases and at J to 0 bases, leaving 13 bases not matched to a gene. The germline gives CDR1 DFQATT, CDR2 SNEGSKA (reference sequence). This CDR3 is 17 amino acids long.

This sequence was found in a woman aged 25 to 39 who had recovered from COVID-19. This chain links TRBV20-1 with TRBJ2-7, with 8 bases lining up with TRBD2. The sample consisted of PBMCs or T cells enriched from blood (not recorded which). The CDR3 reads CSASRTSGLTSSYEQYF. CDR3 in DNA: TGCAGTGCTAGTCGTACTAGCGGATTAACCTCCTCCTACGAGCAGTACTTC.